This T cell receptor beta chain was captured by sequencing in a study of cytomegalovirus exposure and HLA in healthy donors. Study outcomes and limitations: DRB1 had the most TCR associations and HLA-C the fewest, a later analysis found, with rates varying by HLA locus. Overall, roughly 150 TCR beta chains were annotated as cytomegalovirus-associated.

The CDR3 runs 13 residues. The PCR made use of 60 Vbeta and 13 Jbeta primers. The table came from immunoSEQ multiplex PCR; TCRdb's copy has only in-frame clones and leaves some out. The data contain hundreds of thousands of clones, roughly 70% of them seen just once; the ten biggest clones take up roughly 2.4%. For this clone: The target antigen is unknown.

Input material: PBMCs. This chain joins TRBV21-1 and TRBJ2-7; TRBD2 is the table's D call and was not checked against the DNA. TRBV21-1 is assigned pseudogene status. The TCR sequence derives from a female donor in good health and CMV-seronegative. CDR3 nucleotides: TGTGCCAGCCGGGGACTAGGGAACTACGAGCAGTACTTC. The encoded protein is CASRGLGNYEQYF.